This TCR beta chain is from a study of T cells in Graves' hyperthyroidism and ophthalmopathy. Each diagnosis drew on symptoms, thyroxine, TRAb, thyroid ultrasound and orbital computed tomography findings. RNA transcripts were the template for amplifying TCR beta CDR3 regions. Primed by the HTBI set, a first-round RT-PCR was run on the TCR CDR3. MiXCR, run by TCRdb on the multiplex PCR reads, gives a single entry per CDR3 protein. The repertoire holds fewer than 650,000 distinct CDR3 sequences, with about 15% as singletons. This clonotype has a count of ten or more. J gave up 1 base and V 0 bases, and 10 bases lay outside the gene matches. This CDR3 contains 18 residues. Germline V gene sequence: CDR1 SGHVS, CDR2 FQNEAQ.

This TCR came from a woman aged 25 to 39 with Graves' hyperthyroidism that later progressed to Graves' ophthalmopathy. V is TRBV7-8 and J is TRBJ2-7; 9 bases fit TRBD2. The sequenced material came from blood. This chain's CDR3 is CASSLAPEISGRSYEQYF. The CDR3 DNA sequence: TGTGCCAGCAGCTTAGCGCCGGAGATTAGCGGGAGATCCTACGAGCAGTACTTC.